Listed below are T cell receptor beta chains from one sample, sequenced in a study of CD8 T cells in Susac syndrome. TCRdb ran MiXCR on the immunoSEQ multiplex PCR reads and lists one entry per CDR3 protein. Counted here are about 300,000 distinct CDR3 sequences, roughly 90% occurring once; the ten biggest clones make up around 0.18%. The sequenced sample was CD8+ T cells from PBMCs. These receptors originate from a human donor with multiple sclerosis. CDR3s include the opening cysteine and the closing phenylalanine or tryptophan. Fields, in order: D gene, V gene, J gene, clone size, CDR3 protein, CDR3 DNA. The D gene is left open where the match is weak. Only some rows state a clone size, as once, few, many or a class for expanded clones.

NA	TRBV30	TRBJ2-7	few	CAWAPGVTYEQYF	TGTGCCTGGGCCCCCGGGGTTACCTACGAGCAGTACTTC
TRBD1	TRBV7-9	TRBJ1-2	NA	CASSSPGTGGKYGYTF	TGTGCCAGCAGCTCCCCCGGGACAGGGGGCAAGTATGGCTACACCTTC
NA	TRBV6-2/TRBV6-3	TRBJ2-6	NA	CASTLRISGANVLTF	TGTGCCAGCACCCTACGGATCTCTGGGGCCAACGTCCTGACTTTC
NA	TRBV11-2	TRBJ2-7	NA	CASSLFRGTHEQYF	TGTGCCAGCAGCTTATTCCGAGGCACTCACGAGCAGTACTTC
NA	TRBV7-9	TRBJ2-7	NA	CASSRAVTSYEQYF	TGTGCCAGCAGTAGGGCAGTTACCTCCTACGAGCAGTACTTC
TRBD2	TRBV20-1	TRBJ2-2	NA	CSARDMAGGMNGELFF	TGCAGTGCTAGAGATATGGCGGGAGGGATGAACGGGGAGCTGTTTTTT
NA	TRBV15	TRBJ2-5	NA	CATRGALTQTQYF	TGTGCCACCAGGGGGGCCCTCACACAGACCCAGTACTTC
NA	TRBV9	TRBJ2-7	NA	CASSVDAARTYEQYF	TGTGCCAGCAGCGTAGACGCGGCCCGAACCTACGAGCAGTACTTC
TRBD1	TRBV4-2	TRBJ2-4	NA	CASSRGTGEKDIQYF	TGTGCCAGCAGCCGCGGGACAGGGGAGAAGGACATTCAGTACTTC
NA	TRBV7-2	TRBJ2-7	few	CASSLVRGDPYEQYF	TGTGCCAGCAGCTTAGTGAGAGGGGACCCCTACGAGCAGTACTTC
NA	TRBV7-9	TRBJ1-2	NA	CASSLGSGYGYTF	TGTGCCAGCAGCTTAGGGTCCGGCTATGGCTACACCTTC
NA	TRBV27	TRBJ2-7	NA	CASTATGGQAPDYEQYF	TGTGCCAGCACCGCGACAGGCGGGCAGGCCCCTGACTACGAGCAGTACTTC
TRBD2	TRBV10-3	TRBJ2-1	NA	CAIRTSGGLNNEQFF	TGTGCCATTCGGACTAGCGGGGGCCTGAACAATGAGCAGTTCTTC
TRBD2	TRBV3-1	TRBJ2-1	NA	CASRGGPLNEQFF	TGTGCCAGCCGGGGGGGGCCCCTCAATGAGCAGTTCTTC
TRBD2	TRBV28	TRBJ2-6	NA	CASSFLAGELSGANVLTF	TGTGCCAGCAGTTTTCTAGCGGGCGAACTCTCTGGGGCCAACGTCCTGACTTTC
TRBD1	TRBV10-1	TRBJ1-1	NA	CASSHDSGTGNTEAFF	TGCGCCAGCAGCCACGATTCCGGGACAGGGAACACTGAAGCTTTCTTT
NA	TRBV6-1	TRBJ2-5	few	CASSFLWGDGEETQYF	TGTGCCAGCAGCTTCCTTTGGGGGGACGGGGAAGAGACCCAGTACTTC
TRBD2	TRBV10-3	TRBJ2-7	NA	CATLTSESSYEQYF	TGTGCCACCTTGACTAGCGAGAGCTCCTACGAGCAGTACTTC
NA	TRBV14	TRBJ2-7	once	CASRSRETYEQYF	TGTGCCAGCAGGAGCCGGGAGACCTACGAGCAGTACTTC
TRBD2	TRBV6-2/TRBV6-3	TRBJ2-3	NA	CASSVSGAQYF	TGTGCCAGCAGTGTTAGCGGGGCGCAGTATTTT
TRBD2	TRBV6-2/TRBV6-3	TRBJ2-3	NA	CASSWLGRGPGSTDTQYF	TGTGCCAGCAGTTGGTTGGGGAGGGGCCCAGGCAGCACAGATACGCAGTATTTT
NA	TRBV20-1	TRBJ2-7	NA	CSANAARDNSYEQYF	TGCAGTGCCAACGCAGCCCGGGACAACTCCTACGAGCAGTACTTC
TRBD1	TRBV12-3/TRBV12-4	TRBJ2-7	NA	CASSPGQGKAPYEQYF	TGTGCCAGCAGCCCCGGACAGGGTAAGGCCCCCTACGAGCAGTACTTC
NA	TRBV2	TRBJ2-1	NA	CASSEAGGYNEQFF	TGTGCCAGCAGTGAAGCGGGGGGTTACAATGAGCAGTTCTTC
NA	TRBV5-4	TRBJ2-3	NA	CASSLDGGTQYF	TGTGCCAGCAGCTTGGATGGAGGTACGCAGTATTTT
NA	TRBV15	TRBJ2-4	NA	CATSGEEEAKKNIQYF	TGTGCCACCAGCGGGGAAGAAGAAGCCAAAAAAAACATTCAGTACTTC
NA	TRBV6-1	TRBJ1-1	NA	CASTFWENTEAFF	TGTGCCAGCACCTTCTGGGAGAACACTGAAGCTTTCTTT
NA	TRBV5-4	TRBJ2-7	few	CASGWGSNEQYF	TGTGCCAGTGGGTGGGGATCCAACGAGCAGTACTTC
TRBD2	TRBV7-9	TRBJ2-7	NA	CASSLEPSGEDF	TGTGCCAGCAGCTTAGAGCCTAGCGGGGAGGACTTC
NA	TRBV5-1	TRBJ2-5	NA	CASSPSYRESQETQYF	TGCGCCAGCAGCCCAAGTTACAGGGAATCTCAAGAGACCCAGTACTTC
TRBD2	TRBV2	TRBJ2-3	NA	CATTGGTSLDTQYF	TGTGCCACAACAGGAGGGACTAGTCTCGATACGCAGTATTTT
NA	TRBV27	TRBJ2-1	NA	CASSLARGEQFF	TGTGCCAGCAGTTTAGCCAGGGGTGAGCAGTTCTTC
TRBD1	TRBV20-1	TRBJ1-5	NA	CSGTGTGVFNQPQHF	TGCAGCGGGACCGGGACAGGGGTATTTAATCAGCCCCAGCATTTT
TRBD2	TRBV6-2/TRBV6-3	TRBJ2-1	once	CASSHLGGLYNEQFF	TGTGCCAGCAGCCACCTCGGGGGACTATACAATGAGCAGTTCTTC
NA	TRBV5-1	TRBJ2-3	NA	CASSLDELGGLTDTQYF	TGCGCCAGCAGCTTAGACGAACTAGGGGGGTTGACAGATACGCAGTATTTT
NA	TRBV15	TRBJ2-3	NA	CATSSPPRVTGSDTQYF	TGTGCCACCAGCAGTCCGCCGCGAGTAACGGGATCAGATACGCAGTATTTT
TRBD1	TRBV24-1	TRBJ2-5	few	CAAEDRGTQTQYF	TGTGCCGCAGAAGACAGGGGCACGCAGACCCAGTACTTC